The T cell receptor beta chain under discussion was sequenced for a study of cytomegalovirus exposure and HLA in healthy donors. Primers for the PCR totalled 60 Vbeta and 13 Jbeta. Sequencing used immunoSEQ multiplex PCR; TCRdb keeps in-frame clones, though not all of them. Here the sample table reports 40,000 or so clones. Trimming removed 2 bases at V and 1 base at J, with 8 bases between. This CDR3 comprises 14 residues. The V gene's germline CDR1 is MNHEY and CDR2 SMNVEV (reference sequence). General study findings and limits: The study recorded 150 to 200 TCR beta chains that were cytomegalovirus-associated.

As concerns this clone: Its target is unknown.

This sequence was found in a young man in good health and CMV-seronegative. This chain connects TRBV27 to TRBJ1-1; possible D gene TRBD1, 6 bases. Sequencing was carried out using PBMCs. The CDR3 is CASSLGQRNTEAFF. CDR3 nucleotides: TGTGCCAGCAGTTTAGGACAGAGGAACACTGAAGCTTTCTTT.